These T cell receptor beta chains were read from a single sample in a study of blood T cell repertoires in COVID-19. Data came from immunoSEQ multiplex PCR; TCRdb stores just in-frame clones and leaves some out. The top ten clones hold approximately 4.5% of a sample with about 120,000 clones, about nine tenths of them seen once. Sequenced material: peripheral blood. Receptors originate from a woman aged 45-60 years with acute or convalescent COVID-19. Each CDR3 is given with its conserved first and last residue. D genes are given only for firm matches. Not all rows give a size; the values are once, few, many and, for expanded clones, a class.

J	V	size	D	DNA	CDR3
TRBJ2-3	TRBV6-6	once	TRBD2	TGTGCCAGCAGTTTAGCGGGAGGCACAGATACGCAGTATTTT	CASSLAGGTDTQYF
TRBJ1-4	TRBV11-2	NA	NA	TGTGCCAGCAGCGCCGCTCATGGGCAGGGGCATGAAAAACTGTTTTTT	CASSAAHGQGHEKLFF
TRBJ1-5	TRBV19	once	NA	TGTGCCAGTAGACTGGAGGGAAATAGCAATCAGCCCCAGCATTTT	CASRLEGNSNQPQHF
TRBJ2-6	TRBV6-2/TRBV6-3	NA	NA	TGTGCCAGCAGTTACGTGGCAGTCGTCGGGGGGGCCAACGTCCTGACTTTC	CASSYVAVVGGANVLTF
TRBJ2-1	TRBV11-2	NA	TRBD2	TGTGCCAGCAGCCTCCCTAGCGGGGGTTACAATGAGCAGTTCTTC	CASSLPSGGYNEQFF
TRBJ2-7	TRBV11-3	once	NA	TGTGCCAGCAGCTCTCCGACAGGACTCTCCTACGAGCAGTACTTC	CASSSPTGLSYEQYF
TRBJ2-1	TRBV6-1	NA	NA	TGTGCCAGCAGTTCCTGGGACACTTACAATGAGCAGTTCTTC	CASSSWDTYNEQFF
TRBJ2-5	TRBV15	NA	NA	TGTGCCACCAGCAGAGATAAACGCGCCAACCAAGAGACCCAGTACTTC	CATSRDKRANQETQYF
TRBJ1-2	TRBV9	NA	NA	TGTGCCAGCAGCGTAGATGATGGGAGCGTAGGCTACACCTTC	CASSVDDGSVGYTF
TRBJ1-3	TRBV7-2	NA	NA	TGTGCCAGCAGCTTAGTAGGGGCAAACTCTGGAAACACCATATATTTT	CASSLVGANSGNTIYF
TRBJ2-1	TRBV6-2/TRBV6-3	few	TRBD2	TGTGCCAGCAGTTGGGCGACTAGCCCTAGGGGCTACAATGAGCAGTTCTTC	CASSWATSPRGYNEQFF
TRBJ1-5	TRBV5-8	once	TRBD1	TGTGCCAGCAGCTTAGGACAGGGCTACCAGCCCCAGCATTTT	CASSLGQGYQPQHF
TRBJ1-2	TRBV11-3	NA	NA	TGTGCCAGCAGCTTAGATCCGGGCCGTAAGGGGCAGCTGCGTGGCTACACCTTC	CASSLDPGRKGQLRGYTF
TRBJ1-1	TRBV29-1	NA	TRBD1	TGCAGCGCCAAGGAACAGGGGACAGAAGCTTTCTTT	CSAKEQGTEAFF
TRBJ1-1	TRBV6-2/TRBV6-3	NA	TRBD1	TGTGCCAGCAGTTATGACAGGGGCCTCATGAACACTGAAGCTTTCTTT	CASSYDRGLMNTEAFF
TRBJ2-3	TRBV7-3	NA	NA	TGTGCCAGCAGCCCAGGAAACCGGGGAGATACGCAGTATTTT	CASSPGNRGDTQYF
TRBJ2-1	TRBV24-1	NA	TRBD2	TGTGCCACCAGTGATTTGAGTAGCGGGAGAGGGAAAGGGACCTACAATGAGCAGTTCTTC	CATSDLSSGRGKGTYNEQFF
TRBJ1-1	TRBV2	NA	NA	TGTGCCAGCAGCAGAGAGACAGCTAACACTGAAGCTTTCTTT	CASSRETANTEAFF
TRBJ2-4	TRBV2	NA	TRBD1	TGTGCCAGCAGTGGGCCGGGACAGCCCAAAAACATTCAGTACTTC	CASSGPGQPKNIQYF
TRBJ1-1	TRBV19	NA	NA	TGTGCCAGTAGTATAGATGCAGGGGAAGGGACTGAAGCTTTCTTT	CASSIDAGEGTEAFF
TRBJ1-5	TRBV9	once	NA	TGTGCCAGCAGCGTTGGGGGGTATATGGATCAGCCCCAGCATTTT	CASSVGGYMDQPQHF
TRBJ2-7	TRBV28	NA	TRBD2	TGTGCCAGCAGTCAGGGGACTAGTTATCTCGAGCAGTACTTC	CASSQGTSYLEQYF
TRBJ1-2	TRBV7-9	NA	NA	TGTGCCAGCAGCCCTAGGTGGGGGCAGGACGGCTACACCTTC	CASSPRWGQDGYTF
TRBJ1-6	TRBV19	few	NA	TGTGCCAGTGGTGTGATTGAGGGATCACCCCTCCACTTT	CASGVIEGSPLHF
TRBJ1-2	TRBV6-5	NA	NA	TGTGCCAGCAGCGGAGGACCCGGTGGCTACACCTTC	CASSGGPGGYTF